This section outlines one TCR beta chain sequence together with its context. Its antigen is still unknown. V was pared by 2 bases and J by 6 bases, with 8 bases between. This CDR3 region has 12 residues. Germline values: CDR1 MNHNY, CDR2 SVGAGI (reference sequence). PCR primers comprised 60 Vbeta and 13 Jbeta primers. Profiled with immunoSEQ multiplex PCR; TCRdb holds only in-frame clones, not every one. The sample consists of about 130,000 clones, 80% of them appearing once. These data come from a study of cytomegalovirus exposure and HLA in healthy donors. Findings and limits, study-wide: By HLA locus, TCR association rates varied in a later analysis, with DRB1 showing the most and HLA-C the fewest.

The TCR comes from a woman between 40 and 55 years old in good health and CMV-seronegative. The V call is TRBV6-6, the J call TRBJ2-7, with a tentative D call TRBD1 (5 bases). The specimen was PBMCs. The CDR3 nucleotides are TGTGCCAGCAGTTACAGGGGTGCCGAGCAGTACTTC. It specifies CASSYRGAEQYF.